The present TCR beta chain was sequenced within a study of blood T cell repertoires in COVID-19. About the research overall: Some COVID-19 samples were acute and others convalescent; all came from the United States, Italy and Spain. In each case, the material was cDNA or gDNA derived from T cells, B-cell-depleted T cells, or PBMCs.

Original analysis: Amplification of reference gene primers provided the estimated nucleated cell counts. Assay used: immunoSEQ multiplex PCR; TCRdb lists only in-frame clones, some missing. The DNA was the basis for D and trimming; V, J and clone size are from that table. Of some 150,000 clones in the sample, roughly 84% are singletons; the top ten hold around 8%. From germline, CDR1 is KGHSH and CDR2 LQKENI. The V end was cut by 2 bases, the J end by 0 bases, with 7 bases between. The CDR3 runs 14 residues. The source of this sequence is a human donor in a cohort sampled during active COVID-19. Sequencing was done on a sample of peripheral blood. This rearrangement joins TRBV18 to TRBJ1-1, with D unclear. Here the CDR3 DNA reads TGTGCCAGCTCACCAACAGATATGAACACTGAAGCTTTCTTT. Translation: CASSPTDMNTEAFF.